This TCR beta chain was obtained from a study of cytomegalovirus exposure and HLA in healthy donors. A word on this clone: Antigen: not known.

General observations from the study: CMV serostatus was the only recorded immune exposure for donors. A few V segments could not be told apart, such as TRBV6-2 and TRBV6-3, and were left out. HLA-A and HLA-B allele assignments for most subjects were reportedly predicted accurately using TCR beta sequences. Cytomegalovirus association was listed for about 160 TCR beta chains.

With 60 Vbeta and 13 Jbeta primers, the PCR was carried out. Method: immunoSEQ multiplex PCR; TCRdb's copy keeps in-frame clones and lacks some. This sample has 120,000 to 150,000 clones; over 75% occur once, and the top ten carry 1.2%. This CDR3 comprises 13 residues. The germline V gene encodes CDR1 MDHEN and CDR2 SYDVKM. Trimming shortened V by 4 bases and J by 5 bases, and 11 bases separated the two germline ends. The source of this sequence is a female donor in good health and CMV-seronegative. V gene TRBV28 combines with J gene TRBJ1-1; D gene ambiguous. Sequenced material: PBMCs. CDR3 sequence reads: CASSSPGWTEAFF. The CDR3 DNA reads TGTGCCAGCAGTTCCCCCGGGTGGACTGAAGCTTTCTTT.